The 18 T cell receptor beta chains listed next were all sequenced from one sample in a study of technical replicates of blood from a handful of donors. TCRdb keeps only in-frame clones here, not all; method: immunoSEQ multiplex PCR. The profile shows 50,000 or so clones, 92% of them singletons. The sequenced sample was PBMCs. All receptors come from a human donor in good health. Some clones in this sample may be carry-over from other donors' samples.

V and J are TRBV7-9 and TRBJ2-1, with 10 bases fitting TRBD2. Germline values: CDR1 SEHNR, CDR2 FQNEAQ (reference sequence). Trimming cost V 7 bases and J 1 base; bases outside gene matches: 7. This CDR3 has 16 amino acids. DNA for the CDR3: TGTGCCAGCACCTCACGGACTAGCGGTTCCTACAATGAGCAGTTCTTC. It is translated as CASTSRTSGSYNEQFF.

The chain recombines TRBV18 with TRBJ2-7; TRBD1 might be the D (6 bases). Germline V gives CDR1 KGHSH, CDR2 LQKENI. The CDR3 sequence is 14 residues long. Trimming took off 3 bases at V and 5 bases at J, with 14 bases between the two ends. This chain's CDR3 is CASSPPSRGNEQYF. CDR3 bases: TGTGCCAGCTCACCTCCTTCGAGGGGGAACGAGCAGTACTTC.

This chain links TRBV6-5 with TRBJ2-7; TRBD2 matches 8 bases. V dropped 2 bases and J dropped 2; count of bases not matched to a gene: 2. CDR3 length: 14 residues. The germline CDR1 and CDR2 sequences are MNHEY and SVGAGI. The CDR3 sequence is CASSYGSGTYEQYF. CDR3 DNA sequence: TGTGCCAGCAGTTACGGTAGCGGGACCTACGAGCAGTACTTC.

The chain is built from TRBV4-3 and TRBJ2-6, with 9 bases identical to TRBD1. This CDR3 is built from 19 residues. The V segment lost 5 bases and the J segment 1 base; nucleotides outside the gene matches: 12. The germline V gene encodes CDR1 LGHNA and CDR2 YSLEER. CDR3 bases: TGCGCCAGCAGCTTCAGATATGAGACAGGGGGGTCTGGGGCCAACGTCCTGACTTTC. This translates into CASSFRYETGGSGANVLTF.

V gene TRBV18 combines with J gene TRBJ2-5; 13 bases are a match to TRBD2. Germline V gene sequence: CDR1 KGHSH, CDR2 LQKENI. CDR3 length: 16 amino acids. J lost 5 bases, V lost 2 bases, and 5 bases had no gene match. Here the CDR3 reads CASSPYELAGGETQYF. In DNA form, the CDR3 reads TGTGCCAGCTCACCATATGAACTAGCGGGAGGGGAGACCCAGTACTTC.

CDR3 nucleotide sequence: TGTGCCAGCAGCTGTCCGGTACGTTCTCGGGGGCAGCATTTT. Protein sequence: CASSCPVRSRGQHF. The chain employs TRBV7-2 and TRBJ1-5; D is perhaps TRBD1 (5 bases). Trimming stripped 4 bases from V and 13 bases from J, with 20 bases between. The germline V gene has CDR1 SGHTA and CDR2 FQGNSA. The CDR3 spans 14 residues.

The gene calls are TRBV11-2 and TRBJ1-3; TRBD1 agrees at 7 bases. Germline lookup yields CDR1 SGHAT and CDR2 FQNNGV. The CDR3 length is 14 residues. With 3 bases clipped from V and 7 bases from J, the junction kept 6 bases outside the gene matches. As DNA, the CDR3 is TGTGCCAGCAGCTTTAGAGGGGGCAGTAACACCATATATTTT. This encodes CASSFRGGSNTIYF.

The rearrangement uses TRBV5-1 and TRBJ2-1; maybe TRBD2 (6 bases). Germline-derived CDR1 and CDR2 are SGHRS and YFSETQ. The CDR3 covers 14 residues. Trimming removed 1 base from V and 5 bases from J, with 10 bases in between. CDR3 in amino acids: CASSLTGENNEQFF. The CDR3 DNA sequence: TGCGCCAGCAGCTTGACGGGGGAGAACAATGAGCAGTTCTTC.

The chain couples TRBV15 to TRBJ1-5, with 9 nucleotides matching TRBD1. The germline V gene encodes CDR1 LNHNV and CDR2 YYDKDF (reference sequence). The ends lost 1 base at V and 3 bases at J; junction bases unmatched: 1. This CDR3 has 15 residues. CDR3 sequence: CATSRGQGDNQPQHF. The CDR3, as DNA: TGTGCCACCAGCAGAGGACAGGGGGACAATCAGCCCCAGCATTTT.

The rearrangement uses TRBV6-5 and TRBJ2-7, with 13 bases aligning to TRBD2. The CDR3 extends over 15 amino acids. Germline values: CDR1 MNHEY, CDR2 SVGAGI. V shed 2 bases and J 5 bases; nucleotides not matched to a gene: 3. CDR3: CASSYGLAGVDEQYF. The DNA for the CDR3 is TGTGCCAGCAGTTACGGACTAGCGGGAGTGGACGAGCAGTACTTC.

This clone was detected only once. This chain connects TRBV4-3 to TRBJ1-1; 9 bases agree with TRBD1. Trimming at V came to 3 bases and at J to 1 base, leaving 6 bases not matched to a gene. Looked up from germline, CDR1 is LGHNA and CDR2 is YSLEER. The CDR3 totals 16 residues. CDR3 residues: CASSQGWTGANTEAFF. The CDR3, as DNA: TGCGCCAGCAGCCAGGGATGGACAGGGGCGAACACTGAAGCTTTCTTT.

This rearrangement joins TRBV7-9 to TRBJ1-2; the D gene is possibly TRBD1 (6 bases). This CDR3 has 15 residues. Germline values: CDR1 SEHNR, CDR2 FQNEAQ (reference sequence). The ends were cut back, 3 bases at V and 2 bases at J, with 13 bases in the middle. Written as DNA, the CDR3 is TGTGCCAGCAGCTTTTGGGAGGGGGGGAACTATGGCTACACCTTC. Its translation: CASSFWEGGNYGYTF. Drawing the rest from reference TRBV7-9 and TRBJ1-2, the complete variable domain is DTGVSQNPRHKITKRGQNVTFRCDPISEHNRLYWYRQTLGQGPEFLTYFQNEAQLEKSRLLSDRFSAERPKGSFSTLEIQRTEQGDSAMYLCASSFWEGGNYGYTFGSGTRLTVV.

The V and J genes are TRBV29-1 and TRBJ2-3, with D maybe TRBD2 (5 bases). The ends were cut back, 6 bases at V and 4 bases at J, with 11 bases in the middle. This CDR3 is built from 12 residues. Germline V gene sequence: CDR1 SQVTM, CDR2 ANQGSEA. The CDR3 DNA follows: TGCAGCGTGAAGGATAGCGCAGATACGCAGTATTTT. Protein product: CSVKDSADTQYF.

This chain links TRBV15 with TRBJ2-1, with D tentatively TRBD1 (6 bases). V lost 6 bases, J lost 3 bases, and 15 bases lay in between. CDR1 is LNHNV, CDR2 YYDKDF, per germline (reference sequence). The CDR3 consists of 15 residues. Here the CDR3 reads CATRSGRGNYNEQFF. CDR3 sequence (DNA): TGTGCCACCAGATCCGGTAGGGGGAACTACAATGAGCAGTTCTTC. Based on the CDR3 plus reference TRBV15 and TRBJ2-1, the full variable domain is DAMVIQNPRYQVTQFGKPVTLSCSQTLNHNVMYWYQQKSSQAPKLLFHYYDKDFNNEADTPDNFQSRRPNTSFCFLDIRSPGLGDTAMYLCATRSGRGNYNEQFFGPGTRLTVL.

The chain employs TRBV4-1 and TRBJ2-2; TRBD1 matches at 11 bases. This CDR3 has 17 amino acids. Germline V lookup: CDR1 MGHRA, CDR2 YSYEKL. With V trimmed by 0 bases and J by 5 bases, 5 bases remained unmatched. The CDR3 nucleotides read TGCGCCAGCAGCCAAGAAGGGACAGGGGGTAGGACCGGGGAGCTGTTTTTT. Translation gives CASSQEGTGGRTGELFF.

The J gene is TRBJ2-2, the V gene TRBV5-1; the D gene is possibly TRBD1 (6 bases). This CDR3 is built from 16 residues. Trimming removed 4 bases from V and 3 bases from J, with 16 bases in between. From germline, CDR1 is SGHRS and CDR2 YFSETQ. CDR3 region: CASSLTTGYDTGELFF. For the CDR3, the DNA is TGCGCCAGCAGCCTAACTACAGGGTACGACACCGGGGAGCTGTTTTTT. The whole variable domain, filled in from reference TRBV5-1 and TRBJ2-2, reads KAGVTQTPRYLIKTRGQQVTLSCSPISGHRSVSWYQQTPGQGLQFLFEYFSETQRNKGNFPGRFSGRQFSNSRSEMNVSTLELGDSALYLCASSLTTGYDTGELFFGEGSRLTVL.

This sequence joins TRBV7-2 and TRBJ2-3; D is perhaps TRBD2 (5 bases). CDR3 length: 15 amino acids. Trimming pared 2 bases from V and 4 bases from J, leaving 13 bases between. The germline V gene has CDR1 SGHTA and CDR2 FQGNSA. CDR3 nucleotides: TGTGCCAGCAGCTTACTAGCAGGCACACCAGATACGCAGTATTTT. Encoded protein: CASSLLAGTPDTQYF.

The chain is built from TRBV6-5 and TRBJ2-1; 9 nucleotides align to TRBD2. The CDR3 contains 13 residues. The trim removed 7 bases at V and 7 bases at J, leaving 5 bases unmatched. CDR1 and CDR2 from the germline V gene are MNHEY and SVGAGI. CDR3 amino acids: CASKAREGNEQFF. The CDR3 coding sequence is TGTGCCAGCAAGGCGCGGGAGGGGAATGAGCAGTTCTTC.